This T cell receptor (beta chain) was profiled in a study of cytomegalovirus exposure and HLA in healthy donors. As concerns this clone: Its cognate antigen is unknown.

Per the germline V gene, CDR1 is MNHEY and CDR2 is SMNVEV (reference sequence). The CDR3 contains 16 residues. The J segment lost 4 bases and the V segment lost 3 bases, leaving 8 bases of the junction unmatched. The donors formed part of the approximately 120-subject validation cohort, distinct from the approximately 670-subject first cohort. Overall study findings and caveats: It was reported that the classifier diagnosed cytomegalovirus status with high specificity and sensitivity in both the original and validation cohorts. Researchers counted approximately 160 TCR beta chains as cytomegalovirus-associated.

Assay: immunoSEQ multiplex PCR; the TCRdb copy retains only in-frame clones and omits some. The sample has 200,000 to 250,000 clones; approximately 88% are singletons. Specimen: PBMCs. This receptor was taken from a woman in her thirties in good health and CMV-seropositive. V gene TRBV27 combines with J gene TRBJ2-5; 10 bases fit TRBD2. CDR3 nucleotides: TGTGCCAGCAGTTTCGGGTTAGCGGGAGGTGGAGAGACCCAGTACTTC. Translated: CASSFGLAGGGETQYF.